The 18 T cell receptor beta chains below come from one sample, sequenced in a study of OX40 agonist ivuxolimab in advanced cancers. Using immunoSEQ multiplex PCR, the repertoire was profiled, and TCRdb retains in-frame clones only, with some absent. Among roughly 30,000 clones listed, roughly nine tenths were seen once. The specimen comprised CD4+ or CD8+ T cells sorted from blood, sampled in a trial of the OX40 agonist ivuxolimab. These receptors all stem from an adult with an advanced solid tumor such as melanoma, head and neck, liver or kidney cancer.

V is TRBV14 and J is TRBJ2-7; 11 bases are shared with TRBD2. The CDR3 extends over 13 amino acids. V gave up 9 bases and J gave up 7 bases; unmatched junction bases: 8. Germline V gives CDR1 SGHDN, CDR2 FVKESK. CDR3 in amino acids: CASSPLAGVEQYF. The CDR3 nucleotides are TGTGCCAGTTCCCCACTAGCGGGAGTTGAGCAGTACTTC. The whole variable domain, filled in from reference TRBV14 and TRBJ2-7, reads EAGVTQFPSHSVIEKGQTVTLRCDPISGHDNLYWYRRVMGKEIKFLLHFVKESKQDESGMPNNRFLAERTGGTYSTLKVQPAELEDSGVYFCASSPLAGVEQYFGPGTRLTVT.

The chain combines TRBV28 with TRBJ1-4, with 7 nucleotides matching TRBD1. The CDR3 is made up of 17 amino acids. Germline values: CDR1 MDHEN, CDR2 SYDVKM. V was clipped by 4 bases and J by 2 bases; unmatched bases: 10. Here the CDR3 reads CASSSLDRLATNEKLFF. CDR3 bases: TGTGCCAGCAGTTCCCTGGACAGGCTTGCGACTAATGAAAAACTGTTTTTT.

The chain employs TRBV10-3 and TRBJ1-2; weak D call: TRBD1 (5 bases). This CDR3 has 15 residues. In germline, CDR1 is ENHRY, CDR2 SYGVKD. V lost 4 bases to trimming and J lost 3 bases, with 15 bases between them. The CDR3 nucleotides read TGTGCCATCAGTGGGACCGGGACGAATCACTATGGCTACACCTTC. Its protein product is CAISGTGTNHYGYTF.

CDR3 sequence reads: CASSLQGSNQPQHF. The CDR3, as DNA: TGTGCCAGCAGTCTACAGGGTAGCAATCAGCCCCAGCATTTT. The chain employs TRBV27 and TRBJ1-5; tentative D call: TRBD1 (6 bases). From germline, CDR1 is MNHEY and CDR2 SMNVEV (reference sequence). The V gene lost 5 bases and the J gene lost 0 bases, with 8 bases spanning the gap. This CDR3 contains 14 residues.

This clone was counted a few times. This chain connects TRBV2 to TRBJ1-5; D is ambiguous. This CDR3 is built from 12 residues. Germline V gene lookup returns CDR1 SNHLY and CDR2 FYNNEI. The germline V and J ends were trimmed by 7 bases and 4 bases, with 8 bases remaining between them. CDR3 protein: CASTGGNQPQHF. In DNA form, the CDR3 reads TGTGCCAGCACGGGAGGTAATCAGCCCCAGCATTTT.

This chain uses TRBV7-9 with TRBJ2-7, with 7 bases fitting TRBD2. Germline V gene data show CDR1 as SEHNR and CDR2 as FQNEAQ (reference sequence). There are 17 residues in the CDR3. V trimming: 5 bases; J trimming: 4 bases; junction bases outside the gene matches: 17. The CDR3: CASSHKFTSGMLYEQYF. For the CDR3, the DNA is TGTGCCAGCAGCCACAAATTTACCAGCGGGATGTTATACGAGCAGTACTTC.

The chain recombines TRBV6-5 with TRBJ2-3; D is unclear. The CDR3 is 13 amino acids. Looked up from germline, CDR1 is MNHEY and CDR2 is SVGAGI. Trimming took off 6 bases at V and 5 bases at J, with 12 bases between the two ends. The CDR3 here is CASSYGSRDTQYF. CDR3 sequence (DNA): TGTGCCAGCAGCTATGGGTCCCGAGATACGCAGTATTTT.

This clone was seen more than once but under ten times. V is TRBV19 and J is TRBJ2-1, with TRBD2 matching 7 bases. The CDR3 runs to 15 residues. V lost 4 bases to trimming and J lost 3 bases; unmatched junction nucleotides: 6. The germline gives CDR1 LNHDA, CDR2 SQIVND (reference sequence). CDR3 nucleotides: TGTGCCAGTAGTACTCTAGCGGAGGACTACAATGAGCAGTTCTTC. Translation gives CASSTLAEDYNEQFF.

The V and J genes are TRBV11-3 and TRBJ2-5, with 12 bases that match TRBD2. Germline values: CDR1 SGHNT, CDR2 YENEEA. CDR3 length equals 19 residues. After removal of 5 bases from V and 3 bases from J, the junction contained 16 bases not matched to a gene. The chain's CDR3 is CASSNTFLAGGGIKETQYF. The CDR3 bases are TGTGCCAGCAGCAACACCTTTCTAGCGGGAGGGGGGATTAAAGAGACCCAGTACTTC. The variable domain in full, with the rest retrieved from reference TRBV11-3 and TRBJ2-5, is EAGVVQSPRYKIIEKKQPVAFWCNPISGHNTLYWYLQNLGQGPELLIRYENEEAVDDSQLPKDRFSAERLKGVDSTLKIQPAELGDSAVYLCASSNTFLAGGGIKETQYFGPGTRLLVL.

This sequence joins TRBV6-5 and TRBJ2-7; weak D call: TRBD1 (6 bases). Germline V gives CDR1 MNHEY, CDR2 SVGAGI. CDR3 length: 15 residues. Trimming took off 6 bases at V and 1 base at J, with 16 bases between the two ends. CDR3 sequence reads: CASRSRTAGSYEQYF. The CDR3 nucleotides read TGTGCCAGCAGATCCCGGACAGCCGGTTCCTACGAGCAGTACTTC.

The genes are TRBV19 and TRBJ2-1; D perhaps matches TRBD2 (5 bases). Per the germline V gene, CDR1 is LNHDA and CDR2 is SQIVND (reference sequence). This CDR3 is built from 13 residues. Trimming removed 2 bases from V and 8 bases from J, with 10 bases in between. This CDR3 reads CASSILPRDEQFF. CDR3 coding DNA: TGTGCCAGTAGTATACTCCCGAGGGATGAGCAGTTCTTC.

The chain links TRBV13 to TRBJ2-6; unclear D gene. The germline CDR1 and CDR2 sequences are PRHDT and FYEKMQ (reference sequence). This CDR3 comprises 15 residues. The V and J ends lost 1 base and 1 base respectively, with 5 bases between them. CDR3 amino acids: CASSLEGSGANVLTF. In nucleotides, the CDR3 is TGTGCCAGCAGCTTAGAGGGATCTGGGGCCAACGTCCTGACTTTC.

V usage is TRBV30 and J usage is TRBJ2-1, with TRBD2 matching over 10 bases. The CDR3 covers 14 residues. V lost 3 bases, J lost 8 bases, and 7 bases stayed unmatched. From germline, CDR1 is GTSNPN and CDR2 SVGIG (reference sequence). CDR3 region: CAWRKLAGVYEQFF. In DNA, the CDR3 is TGTGCCTGGAGGAAGCTAGCGGGAGTGTATGAGCAGTTCTTC. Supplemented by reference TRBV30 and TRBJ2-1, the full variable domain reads SQTIHQWPATLVQPVGSPLSLECTVEGTSNPNLYWYRQAAGRGLQLLFYSVGIGQISSEVPQNLSASRPQDRQFILSSKKLLLSDSGFYLCAWRKLAGVYEQFFGPGTRLTVL.

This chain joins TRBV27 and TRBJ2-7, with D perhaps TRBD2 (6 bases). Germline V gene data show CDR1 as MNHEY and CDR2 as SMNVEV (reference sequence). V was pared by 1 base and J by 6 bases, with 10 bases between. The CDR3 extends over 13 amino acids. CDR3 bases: TGTGCCAGCAGTTTATATGTCGGGGGCGAGCAGTACTTC. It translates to CASSLYVGGEQYF.

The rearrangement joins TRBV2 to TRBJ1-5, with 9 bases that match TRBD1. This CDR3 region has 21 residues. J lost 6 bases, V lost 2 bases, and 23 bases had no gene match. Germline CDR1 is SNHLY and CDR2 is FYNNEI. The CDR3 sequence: CASSELNPGQGQYGAGQPQHF. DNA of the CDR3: TGTGCCAGCAGTGAACTAAATCCGGGACAGGGTCAATATGGGGCGGGTCAGCCCCAGCATTTT.

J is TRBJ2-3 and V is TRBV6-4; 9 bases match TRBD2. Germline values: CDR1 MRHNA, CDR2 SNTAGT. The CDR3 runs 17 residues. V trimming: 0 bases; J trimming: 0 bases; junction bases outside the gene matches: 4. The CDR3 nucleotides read TGTGCCAGCAGTGACTCGGCCAGCGGGGGGAGCACAGATACGCAGTATTTT. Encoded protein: CASSDSASGGSTDTQYF.

This CDR3 is CASSRALGLAWNNEQFF. As DNA, the CDR3 is TGTGCCAGCAGCCGGGCCTTAGGACTGGCGTGGAACAATGAGCAGTTCTTC. The gene calls are TRBV4-2 and TRBJ2-1; TRBD2 is a possible D gene (5 bases). Trimming removed 4 bases at V and 5 bases at J, with 21 bases between. This CDR3 comprises 17 residues. Germline assignment: CDR1 LGHNA and CDR2 YNFKEQ.

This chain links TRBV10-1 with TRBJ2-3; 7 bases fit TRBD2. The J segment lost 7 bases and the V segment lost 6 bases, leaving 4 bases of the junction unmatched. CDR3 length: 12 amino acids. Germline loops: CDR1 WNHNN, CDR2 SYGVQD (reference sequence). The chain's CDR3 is CASRGRENTQYF. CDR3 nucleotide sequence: TGCGCCAGCAGAGGGAGGGAAAATACGCAGTATTTT.